This T cell receptor (beta chain) was retrieved from a study of somatic mutations in cytotoxic T cells in rheumatoid arthritis. Germline CDR1 PRHDT, CDR2 FYEKMQ (reference sequence). V gave up 2 bases and J gave up 0 bases, with 10 bases separating them. The CDR3 loop spans 16 amino acids. The healthy control blood donors were roughly 59% female, with median age around 60 years (range roughly 21-75). TCRdb's table, derived via immunoSEQ multiplex PCR, lists solely in-frame clones and lacks some. The sample has 15,000 to 20,000 clones; over 70% are singletons. The sequence was collected from a woman aged 50 to 60 in good health. The rearrangement uses TRBV13 and TRBJ2-2, with D hard to call. Material for sequencing was CD8+ T cells sorted from blood. CDR3 protein: CASSLYRAPNTGELFF. The DNA for the CDR3 is TGTGCCAGCAGCTTATACCGGGCACCGAACACCGGGGAGCTGTTTTTT.